This T cell receptor (beta chain) was profiled in a study of beta chain features in type 1 diabetes. The CDR3 is made up of 14 amino acids. Germline CDR1 LNHDA, CDR2 SQIVND (reference sequence). V lost 2 bases and J lost 5, with 12 bases in between. Concerning this clone itself: No antigen is known for it.

As every portion of the isolated RNA was reverse transcribed, the sequencing read expressed TCRB transcripts. Generated by immunoSEQ multiplex PCR, the TCRdb table keeps only in-frame clones and is missing some. Among over 120,000 clones listed, approximately 13% were seen once. General study findings and limits: Shorter TCRB CDR3s, moderately but significantly so, were found in Type 1 diabetes patients in all four CD4+ subsets.

The sample consisted of central memory CD4+ T cells from blood. This sequence was found in a man between 18 and 29 years old with type 1 diabetes. The chain carries TRBV19 and TRBJ1-1; weak D call: TRBD1 (5 bases). The chain's CDR3 is CASSIRDGRTEAFF. CDR3 coding DNA: TGTGCCAGTAGTATACGGGACGGACGGACTGAAGCTTTCTTT. The full variable domain, rest sourced from reference TRBV19 and TRBJ1-1, is DGGITQSPKYLFRKEGQNVTLSCEQNLNHDAMYWYRQDPGQGLRLIYYSQIVNDFQKGDIAEGYSVSREKKESFPLTVTSAQKNPTAFYLCASSIRDGRTEAFFGQGTRLTVV.